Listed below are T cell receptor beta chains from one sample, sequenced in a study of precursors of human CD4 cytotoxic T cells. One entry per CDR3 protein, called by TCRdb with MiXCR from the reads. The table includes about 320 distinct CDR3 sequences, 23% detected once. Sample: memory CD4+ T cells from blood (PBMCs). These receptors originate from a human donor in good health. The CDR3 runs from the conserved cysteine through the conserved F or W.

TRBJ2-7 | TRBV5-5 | CASSLLDSETARYF
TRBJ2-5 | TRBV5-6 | CASSRQQTPETQYF
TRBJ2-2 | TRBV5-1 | CASSPSTDTGELFF
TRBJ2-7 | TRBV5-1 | CASSWAGGDYEQYF
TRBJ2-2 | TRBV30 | CAWLDRWDTGELFF
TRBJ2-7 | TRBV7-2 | CASSSQNYEQYF
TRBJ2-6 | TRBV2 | CASRRDSGANVLTF
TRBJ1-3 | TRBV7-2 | CASSHNGGVGNTIYF
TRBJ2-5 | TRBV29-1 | CSVDSGSSEETQYF
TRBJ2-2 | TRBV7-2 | CASRPYGLSLRTGELFF
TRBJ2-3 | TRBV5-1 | CASSFMASGTDTQYF
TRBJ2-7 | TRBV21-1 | CASSKGPGVRGEQYF
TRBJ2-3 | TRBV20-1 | CSAGPRTTDTQYF